One sample yielded the 22 T cell receptor beta chains listed below, sequenced in a study of cytotoxic CD8 clonotypes in ibrutinib-treated CLL. The protocol was immunoSEQ multiplex PCR, while the TCRdb copy is restricted to in-frame clones and leaves out a portion. The data contain almost 250,000 clones, about three quarters of them singletons. Sequences were derived from PBMCs, sampled after 24 months of ibrutinib treatment. The receptors here all came from a human donor with chronic lymphocytic leukemia.

The J gene is TRBJ2-1, the V gene TRBV30, with TRBD1 as a possible D gene (5 bases). Between the trimmed V and J ends, which lost 2 bases and 5 bases, there was a span of 7 bases. The CDR3 consists of 12 residues. The germline V gene has CDR1 GTSNPN and CDR2 SVGIG (reference sequence). The CDR3 here is CAWSTGNNEQFF. CDR3 bases: TGTGCCTGGAGTACAGGTAACAATGAGCAGTTCTTC.

The genes are TRBV7-8 and TRBJ1-6; possibly TRBD1 for D (5 bases). Trimming removed 0 bases at V and 10 bases at J, with 19 bases between. The CDR3 covers 17 residues. Germline CDR1 SGHVS, CDR2 FQNEAQ. The CDR3, as DNA: TGTGCCAGCAGCTTAGCGCGGGCGGGGACTATGGCGTCACCCCTCCACTTT. Its protein product is CASSLARAGTMASPLHF. Looking up the rest from reference TRBV7-8 and TRBJ1-6 gives the full variable domain: GAGVSQSPRYKVAKRGQDVALRCDPISGHVSLFWYQQALGQGPEFLTYFQNEAQLDKSGLPSDRFFAERPEGSVSTLKIQRTQQEDSAVYLCASSLARAGTMASPLHFGNGTRLTVT.

This clone was seen only a few times. This chain joins TRBV28 and TRBJ1-2, with TRBD1 identical over 7 bases. Germline assignment: CDR1 MDHEN and CDR2 SYDVKM. With V trimmed by 7 bases and J by 4 bases, 9 bases remained unmatched. The CDR3 runs to 14 residues. The CDR3 region is CASTPGTEVYGYTF. The CDR3 coding sequence is TGTGCCAGCACCCCCGGGACAGAGGTCTATGGCTACACCTTC.

The sample holds a few counts of this clone. V usage is TRBV9 and J usage is TRBJ1-5; 8 nucleotides line up with TRBD1. The J segment lost 0 bases and the V segment lost 5 bases, leaving 4 bases of the junction unmatched. CDR3 length: 15 amino acids. The germline CDR1 and CDR2 sequences are SGDLS and YYNGEE. The CDR3 nucleotides read TGTGCCAGCAGTAGACAGGGGAATAGCAATCAGCCCCAGCATTTT. Translation gives CASSRQGNSNQPQHF.

The CDR3, as DNA: TGCAGCGTTGCCCTACTAGCTGGGCCAGATACGCAGTATTTT. This codes for CSVALLAGPDTQYF. This chain connects TRBV29-1 to TRBJ2-3; a possible D gene is TRBD2 (6 bases). This CDR3 is built from 14 residues. V was trimmed by 4 bases and J by 4 bases, leaving 15 bases between them. The germline gives CDR1 SQVTM, CDR2 ANQGSEA.

The rearrangement joins TRBV30 to TRBJ2-1, with 11 bases aligning to TRBD2. This CDR3 is built from 13 residues. V trimming: 8 bases; J trimming: 9 bases; junction bases outside the gene matches: 9. CDR1 is GTSNPN, CDR2 SVGIG, per germline (reference sequence). The CDR3 protein is CALGLAGGSEQFF. CDR3 DNA: TGTGCCCTGGGGCTAGCGGGAGGCAGTGAGCAGTTCTTC. The whole variable domain, filled in from reference TRBV30 and TRBJ2-1, reads SQTIHQWPATLVQPVGSPLSLECTVEGTSNPNLYWYRQAAGRGLQLLFYSVGIGQISSEVPQNLSASRPQDRQFILSSKKLLLSDSGFYLCALGLAGGSEQFFGPGTRLTVL.

V is TRBV28 and J is TRBJ2-7; the match to TRBD1 covers 9 bases. The V gene end was trimmed by 4 bases and the J gene end by 1 base; junction bases not matched to a gene: 11. The CDR3 consists of 17 residues. The germline CDR1 and CDR2 sequences are MDHEN and SYDVKM. The CDR3 DNA is TGTGCCAGCAGTTCGATGCCCGGGACAGGGACTTCCTACGAGCAGTACTTC. Translation: CASSSMPGTGTSYEQYF.

The rearrangement links TRBV6-5 to TRBJ2-7, with unresolved D. V lost 0 bases, J lost 2 bases, and 11 bases lay in between. CDR3 length equals 15 residues. Looked up from germline, CDR1 is MNHEY and CDR2 is SVGAGI. The CDR3 bases are TGTGCCAGCAGTTACTCGATGCCTGGCACCTACGAGCAGTACTTC. It is translated as CASSYSMPGTYEQYF.

This chain connects TRBV27 to TRBJ2-7, with 8 nucleotides matching TRBD2. The CDR3 has 14 amino acids. CDR1 MNHEY and CDR2 SMNVEV come from the germline V gene (reference sequence). Trimming cost V 3 bases and J 6 bases; bases outside gene matches: 7. The CDR3 DNA reads TGTGCCAGCAGTTTGGCGGGAGGTGGGATCGAGCAGTACTTC. Encoded protein: CASSLAGGGIEQYF.

This chain connects TRBV9 to TRBJ2-7; 14 positions match TRBD2. CDR1 SGDLS and CDR2 YYNGEE come from the germline V gene. The CDR3 length is 16 residues. V shed 0 bases, J shed 1 base, and the junction held 0 bases outside the gene matches. The CDR3 region has the DNA TGTGCCAGCAGCGTAGGGACTAGCGGGAGGTCCTACGAGCAGTACTTC. Translated, it gives CASSVGTSGRSYEQYF.

V gene TRBV5-6 combines with J gene TRBJ2-1; D is perhaps TRBD1 or TRBD2 (6 bases each). The CDR3 has 15 residues. Germline V gene lookup returns CDR1 SGHDT and CDR2 YYEEEE. The V end lost 1 base, the J end lost 8 bases, and 16 bases lay between the germline ends. Written as DNA, the CDR3 is TGTGCCAGCAGCTTGTTAGGGGGGCGCCAGGATGAGCAGTTCTTC. This encodes CASSLLGGRQDEQFF.

This chain uses TRBV11-2 with TRBJ1-2; D unresolved. The germline gives CDR1 SGHAT, CDR2 FQNNGV. V lost 4 bases and J 7 bases, leaving 22 bases between the germline ends. The CDR3 totals 16 residues. The CDR3 region has the DNA TGTGCCAGCAGCTCCCCGGTGCAGCCGACTTGGAGTGGCTACACCTTC. This encodes CASSSPVQPTWSGYTF.

The chain uses TRBV18 and TRBJ1-1, with 10 positions matching TRBD1. V was pared by 5 bases and J by 2 bases, with 8 bases of the junction left unmatched. This CDR3 is 16 amino acids long. The V gene's germline CDR1 is KGHSH and CDR2 LQKENI. The CDR3: CASSRTGGDVNTEAFF. The CDR3 DNA sequence: TGTGCCAGCTCAAGGACAGGGGGTGACGTAAACACTGAAGCTTTCTTT.

The chain carries TRBV5-6 and TRBJ2-1, with D perhaps TRBD2 (6 bases). Looked up from germline, CDR1 is SGHDT and CDR2 is YYEEEE. CDR3 length: 12 amino acids. V shed 1 base and J shed 8 bases, with 7 bases lying between them. The chain's CDR3 is CASSLREHEQFF. CDR3 in DNA: TGTGCCAGCAGCTTGCGGGAGCATGAGCAGTTCTTC.

Here the CDR3 reads CASSRLETDTQYF. The CDR3, as DNA: TGTGCCAGCAGTCGACTAGAAACAGATACGCAGTATTTT. V gene TRBV6-6 combines with J gene TRBJ2-3; perhaps TRBD2 as D (6 bases). Germline V lookup: CDR1 MNHNY, CDR2 SVGAGI (reference sequence). Trimming cost V 5 bases and J 3 bases, with 9 bases left between them. This CDR3 contains 13 residues.

V gene TRBV6-5 combines with J gene TRBJ2-2; D uncertain. Germline V lookup: CDR1 MNHEY, CDR2 SVGAGI. This CDR3 is built from 16 residues. Trimming removed 1 base at V and 5 bases at J, with 14 bases between. The CDR3 DNA is TGTGCCAGCAGTTACTTGTCATCTACAAAGACCGGGGAGCTGTTTTTT. It codes for CASSYLSSTKTGELFF.

The chain is built from TRBV27 and TRBJ2-1, with 7 bases lining up with TRBD2. With 5 bases clipped from V and 7 bases from J, the junction kept 8 bases outside the gene matches. Per germline, CDR1 MNHEY and CDR2 SMNVEV (reference sequence). The CDR3 has 14 residues. The CDR3 region has the DNA TGTGCCAGCAGTCCCGGGGACTACAAGAATGAGCAGTTCTTC. Translated: CASSPGDYKNEQFF.

The V call is TRBV7-9, the J call TRBJ1-1; D remains ambiguous. From germline, CDR1 is SEHNR and CDR2 FQNEAQ (reference sequence). The ends were cut back, 1 base at V and 0 bases at J, with 6 bases in the middle. This CDR3 spans 14 amino acids. The CDR3 spells CASSLVGLNTEAFF. The CDR3 bases are TGTGCCAGCAGCTTAGTCGGGCTGAACACTGAAGCTTTCTTT.

In its sample, this clone was seen a few times. The chain is built from TRBV4-2 and TRBJ2-2; possible D gene TRBD1, 6 bases. V lost 4 bases, J lost 4 bases, and 16 bases lay in between. This CDR3 contains 16 residues. Germline CDR1 LGHNA, CDR2 YNFKEQ. The DNA of the CDR3 is TGTGCCAGCAGCCCCTCTGGGGACATTACCACCGGGGAGCTGTTTTTT. Amino acid sequence: CASSPSGDITTGELFF.

The chain recombines TRBV5-1 with TRBJ2-7; tentatively, D is TRBD1 or TRBD2 (6 bases each). V was trimmed by 3 bases and J by 3 bases, leaving 19 bases between them. This CDR3 region has 16 residues. Germline V gene lookup returns CDR1 SGHRS and CDR2 YFSETQ. The CDR3 DNA reads TGCGCCAGCAGCTCTGAGGGGGGAGCGGCGGTCTACGAGCAGTACTTC. Translation: CASSSEGGAAVYEQYF.

As to this clone: The same CDR3 arises from other DNA sequences in this sample as well. In DNA form, the CDR3 reads TGTGCCAGCAGCCCTAGCGGGACCCACGAGCAGTACTTC. Encoded protein: CASSPSGTHEQYF. The V and J genes are TRBV6-5 and TRBJ2-7, with 9 bases fitting TRBD2. The germline V gene encodes CDR1 MNHEY and CDR2 SVGAGI. V dropped 6 bases and J dropped 5; count of bases not matched to a gene: 5. This CDR3 contains 13 residues.

The rearrangement links TRBV5-1 to TRBJ1-1; D is possibly TRBD1 (6 bases). V lost 0 bases and J 6 bases, leaving 6 bases between the germline ends. This CDR3 is built from 12 residues. The germline CDR1 and CDR2 sequences are SGHRS and YFSETQ. CDR3 in amino acids: CASSLEGAEAFF. The CDR3 region has the DNA TGCGCCAGCAGCTTGGAGGGGGCTGAAGCTTTCTTT.